The sequence of this T cell receptor beta chain was determined in a study of T cell responses to AZD1222 COVID-19 vaccine. Second doses were pooled across both intervals (about 4 or about 12 weeks). Sequencing used immunoSEQ multiplex PCR; TCRdb keeps in-frame clones, though not all of them. The table shows about 140,000 clones, with approximately 95% occurring only once. The CDR3 runs 14 residues. CDR1 and CDR2 from the germline V gene are SGHVS and FQNEAQ. V was pared by 5 bases and J by 5 bases, with 12 bases between. Points from the study as a whole: The sample set comprised mostly white British donors with more females, and clonal diversity was possibly underestimated.

In the case of this clone: The antigen is undetermined.

The TCR originated in an adult who received the AZD1222 COVID-19 vaccine. The chain recombines TRBV7-8 with TRBJ2-2; D gene unclear. Material: peripheral blood, obtained 28 days after the second AZD1222 dose. The CDR3, as DNA: TGTGCCAGCAGCACTCGCTACGGGACCGGGGAGCTGTTTTTT. Protein: CASSTRYGTGELFF.